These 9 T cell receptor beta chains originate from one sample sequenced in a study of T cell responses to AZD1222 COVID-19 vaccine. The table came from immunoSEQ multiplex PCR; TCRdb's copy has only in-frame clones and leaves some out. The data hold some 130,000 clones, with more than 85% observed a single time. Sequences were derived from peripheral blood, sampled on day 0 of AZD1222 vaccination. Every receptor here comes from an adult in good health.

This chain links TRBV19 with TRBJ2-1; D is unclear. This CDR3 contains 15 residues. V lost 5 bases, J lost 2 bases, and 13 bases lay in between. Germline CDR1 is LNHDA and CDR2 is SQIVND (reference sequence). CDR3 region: CASSARLAPYNEQFF. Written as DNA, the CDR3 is TGTGCCAGTAGTGCAAGACTCGCGCCCTACAATGAGCAGTTCTTC.

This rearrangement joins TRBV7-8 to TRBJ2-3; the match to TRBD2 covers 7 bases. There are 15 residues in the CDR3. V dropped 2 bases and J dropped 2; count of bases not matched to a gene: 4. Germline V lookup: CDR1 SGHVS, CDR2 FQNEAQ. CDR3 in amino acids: CASSLLAVYTDTQYF. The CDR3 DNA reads TGTGCCAGCAGCTTACTAGCGGTCTACACAGATACGCAGTATTTT.

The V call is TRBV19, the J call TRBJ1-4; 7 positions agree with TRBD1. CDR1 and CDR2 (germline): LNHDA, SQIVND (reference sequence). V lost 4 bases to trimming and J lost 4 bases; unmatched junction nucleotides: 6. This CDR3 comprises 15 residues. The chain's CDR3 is CASSTPTGVNEKLFF. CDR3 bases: TGTGCCAGTAGTACCCCCACAGGGGTTAATGAAAAACTGTTTTTT.

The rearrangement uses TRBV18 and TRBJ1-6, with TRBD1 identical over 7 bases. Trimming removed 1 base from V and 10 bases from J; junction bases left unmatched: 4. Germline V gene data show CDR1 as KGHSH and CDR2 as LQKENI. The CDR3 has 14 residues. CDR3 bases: TGTGCCAGCTCACCACAGGGGGCGGGATCACCCCTCCACTTT. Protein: CASSPQGAGSPLHF.

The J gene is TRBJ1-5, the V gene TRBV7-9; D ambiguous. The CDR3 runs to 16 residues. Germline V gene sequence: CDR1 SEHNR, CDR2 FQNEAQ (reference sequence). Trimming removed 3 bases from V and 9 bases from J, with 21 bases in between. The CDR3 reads CASSFFSPASVTPQHF. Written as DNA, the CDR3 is TGTGCCAGCAGCTTTTTCTCTCCTGCTAGCGTCACGCCCCAGCATTTT.

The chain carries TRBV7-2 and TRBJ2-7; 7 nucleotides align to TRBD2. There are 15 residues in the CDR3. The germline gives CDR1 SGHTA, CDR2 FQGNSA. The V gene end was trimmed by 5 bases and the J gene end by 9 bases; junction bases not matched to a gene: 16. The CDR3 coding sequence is TGTGCCAGCAGCGTTACCGGGAACGGGAGGAATCGGCAGTACTTC. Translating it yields CASSVTGNGRNRQYF.

The CDR3 nucleotides read TGTGCCAGCAGTGAAAACGGACAGCCCTATCAGCCCCAGCATTTT. This gives the protein CASSENGQPYQPQHF. The V gene is TRBV6-1, the J gene TRBJ1-5, with D possibly being TRBD1 (6 bases). CDR1 is MNHNS, CDR2 SASEGT, per germline. The CDR3 is made up of 15 amino acids. V lost 2 bases, J lost 5 bases, and 13 bases lay in between.

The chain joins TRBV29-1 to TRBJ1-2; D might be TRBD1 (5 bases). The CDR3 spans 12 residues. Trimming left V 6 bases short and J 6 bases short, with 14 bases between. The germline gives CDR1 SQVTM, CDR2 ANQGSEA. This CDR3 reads CSVAGTADGYTF. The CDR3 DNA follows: TGCAGCGTCGCCGGGACCGCAGATGGCTACACCTTC. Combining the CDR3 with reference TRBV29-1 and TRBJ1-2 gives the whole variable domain SAVISQKPSRDICQRGTSLTIQCQVDSQVTMMFWYRQQPGQSLTLIATANQGSEATYESGFVIDKFPISRPNLTFSTLTVSNMSPEDSSIYLCSVAGTADGYTFGSGTRLTVV.

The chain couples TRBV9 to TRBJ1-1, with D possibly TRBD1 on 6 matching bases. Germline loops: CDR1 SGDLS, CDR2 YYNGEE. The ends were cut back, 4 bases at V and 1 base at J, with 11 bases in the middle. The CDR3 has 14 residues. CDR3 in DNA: TGTGCCAGCAGCACTCAGGACAGGAACACTGAAGCTTTCTTT. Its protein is CASSTQDRNTEAFF.